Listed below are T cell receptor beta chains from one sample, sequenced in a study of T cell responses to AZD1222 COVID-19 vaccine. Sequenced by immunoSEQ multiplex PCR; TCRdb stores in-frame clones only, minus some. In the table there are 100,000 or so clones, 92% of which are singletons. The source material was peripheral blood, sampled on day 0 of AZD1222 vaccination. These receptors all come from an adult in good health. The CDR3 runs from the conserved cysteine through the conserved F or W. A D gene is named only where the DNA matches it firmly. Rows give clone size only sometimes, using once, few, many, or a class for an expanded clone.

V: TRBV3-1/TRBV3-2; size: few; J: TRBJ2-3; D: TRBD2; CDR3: CASRPTSGRYADTQYF; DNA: TGTGCCAGCAGACCAACTAGCGGGAGGTATGCAGATACGCAGTATTTT
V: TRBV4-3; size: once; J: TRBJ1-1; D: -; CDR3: CASRSGLNTEAFF; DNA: TGCGCCAGCAGATCAGGACTCAACACTGAAGCTTTCTTT
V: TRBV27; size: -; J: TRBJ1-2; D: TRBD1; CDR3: CASRTQTDRAHGYTF; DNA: TGTGCCAGCAGGACCCAAACCGACAGGGCCCATGGCTACACCTTC
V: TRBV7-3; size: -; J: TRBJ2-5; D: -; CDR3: CASSKDGHQETQYF; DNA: TGTGCCAGCAGTAAGGACGGGCACCAAGAGACCCAGTACTTC
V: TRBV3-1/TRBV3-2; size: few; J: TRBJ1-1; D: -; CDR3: CASSQGGRKNTEAFF; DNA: TGTGCCAGCAGCCAAGGAGGGAGGAAGAACACTGAAGCTTTCTTT
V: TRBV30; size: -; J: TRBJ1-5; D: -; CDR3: CAWSLGGKQPQHF; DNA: TGTGCCTGGAGTTTGGGGGGCAAGCAGCCCCAGCATTTT
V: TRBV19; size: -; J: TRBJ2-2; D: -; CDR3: CASSAQGSTGELFF; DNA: TGTGCCAGCTCTGCTCAGGGGAGCACCGGGGAGCTGTTTTTT
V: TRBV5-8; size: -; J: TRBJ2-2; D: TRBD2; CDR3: CASSRGSGVTGELFF; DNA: TGTGCCAGCAGCCGCGGTAGCGGGGTCACCGGGGAGCTGTTTTTT
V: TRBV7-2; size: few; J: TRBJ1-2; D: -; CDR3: CASSLHRVQLNYGYTF; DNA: TGTGCCAGCAGCCTCCACCGCGTACAATTAAACTATGGCTACACCTTC
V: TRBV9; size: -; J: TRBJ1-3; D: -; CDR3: CASSVGPLDGSGNTIYF; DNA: TGTGCCAGCAGCGTAGGGCCTTTGGATGGATCTGGAAACACCATATATTTT
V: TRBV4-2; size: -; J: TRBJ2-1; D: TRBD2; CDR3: CASSQEPAGGGGEQFF; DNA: TGTGCCAGCAGCCAAGAGCCAGCGGGGGGAGGCGGCGAGCAGTTCTTC
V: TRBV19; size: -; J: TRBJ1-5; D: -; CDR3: CASWDRDSNQPQHF; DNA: TGTGCCAGCTGGGATAGGGATAGCAATCAGCCCCAGCATTTT
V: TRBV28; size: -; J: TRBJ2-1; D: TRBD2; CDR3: CASSLPPTSGSYNEQFF; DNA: TGTGCCAGCAGTTTACCCCCTACTAGCGGCTCCTACAATGAGCAGTTCTTC
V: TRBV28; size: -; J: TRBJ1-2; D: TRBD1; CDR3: CASSFPGTGGYYGYTF; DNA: TGTGCCAGCAGTTTCCCCGGGACAGGGGGGTACTATGGCTACACCTTC
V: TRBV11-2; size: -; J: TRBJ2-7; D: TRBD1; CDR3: CASSLIGTGIYEQYF; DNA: TGTGCCAGCAGCTTAATCGGGACAGGGATATACGAGCAGTACTTC
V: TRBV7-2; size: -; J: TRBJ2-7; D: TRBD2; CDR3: CASSPAGGPYEQYF; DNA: TGTGCCAGCAGTCCAGCGGGGGGGCCCTACGAGCAGTACTTC
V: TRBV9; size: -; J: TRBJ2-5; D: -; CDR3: CASSPVSSGGETQYF; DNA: TGTGCCAGCAGCCCCGTGAGTAGCGGAGGAGAGACCCAGTACTTC
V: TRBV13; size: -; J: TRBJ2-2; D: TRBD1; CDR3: CASSFDRGSSGELFF; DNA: TGTGCCAGCAGCTTCGACAGGGGGTCCTCCGGGGAGCTGTTTTTT
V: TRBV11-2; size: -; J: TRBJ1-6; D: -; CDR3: CASSLGRGNSPLHF; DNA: TGTGCCAGCAGCTTAGGTAGGGGAAATTCACCCCTCCACTTT
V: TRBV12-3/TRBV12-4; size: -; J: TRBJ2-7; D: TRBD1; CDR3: CASSPGQGVGQYF; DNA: TGTGCCAGCAGTCCAGGACAGGGGGTCGGGCAGTACTTC
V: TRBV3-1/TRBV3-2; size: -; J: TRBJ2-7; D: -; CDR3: CASSQVRKGVGYEQYF; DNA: TGTGCCAGCAGCCAAGTAAGGAAGGGTGTGGGCTACGAGCAGTACTTC
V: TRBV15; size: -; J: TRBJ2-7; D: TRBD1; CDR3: CATSRDATGRYEQYF; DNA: TGTGCCACCAGCAGAGATGCGACAGGGCGCTACGAGCAGTACTTC
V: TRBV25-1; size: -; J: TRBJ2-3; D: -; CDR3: CASSSPGLTDTQYF; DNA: TGTGCCAGCAGTTCCCCCGGTCTCACAGATACGCAGTATTTT
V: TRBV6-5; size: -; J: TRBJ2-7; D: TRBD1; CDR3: CASYGTGGTYEQYF; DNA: TGTGCCAGCTACGGGACAGGGGGCACCTACGAGCAGTACTTC
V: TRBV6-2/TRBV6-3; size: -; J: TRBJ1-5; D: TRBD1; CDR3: CASSDDRVWSNQPQHF; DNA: TGTGCCAGCAGTGACGACAGGGTTTGGAGCAATCAGCCCCAGCATTTT
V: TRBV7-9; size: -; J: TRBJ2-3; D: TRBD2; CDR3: CASSPPAGLAGDTDTQYF; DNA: TGTGCCAGCAGCCCCCCCGCCGGACTAGCGGGAGACACAGATACGCAGTATTTT
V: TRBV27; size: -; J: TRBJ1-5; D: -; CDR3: CASSVQEEPQHF; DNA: TGTGCCAGCAGTGTCCAGGAGGAGCCCCAGCATTTT
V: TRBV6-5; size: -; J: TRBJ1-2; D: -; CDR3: CASSSAGPGGYTF; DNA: TGTGCCAGCAGCTCCGCAGGGCCCGGTGGCTACACCTTC
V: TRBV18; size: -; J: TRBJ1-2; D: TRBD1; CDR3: CASSTGEDYGYTF; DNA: TGTGCCAGCTCGACAGGGGAGGACTATGGCTACACCTTC
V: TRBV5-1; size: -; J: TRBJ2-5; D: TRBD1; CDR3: CASSPGTGGKETQYF; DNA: TGCGCCAGCAGCCCCGGGACAGGGGGGAAAGAGACCCAGTACTTC
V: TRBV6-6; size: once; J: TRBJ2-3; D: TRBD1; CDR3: CASRNTQGVNTDTQYF; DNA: TGTGCCAGCAGAAACACGCAGGGGGTCAACACAGATACGCAGTATTTT
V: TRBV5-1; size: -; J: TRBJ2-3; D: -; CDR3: CASSSDPRNTQYF; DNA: TGCGCCAGCAGCTCAGACCCTCGAAATACGCAGTATTTT
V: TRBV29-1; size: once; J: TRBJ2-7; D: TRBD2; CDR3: CSVAGLAGGIDEQYF; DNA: TGCAGCGTCGCGGGACTAGCGGGAGGGATCGACGAGCAGTACTTC
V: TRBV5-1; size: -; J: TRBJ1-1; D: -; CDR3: CASSFSGVSAEAFF; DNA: TGCGCCAGCAGCTTCTCCGGGGTGAGTGCTGAAGCTTTCTTT
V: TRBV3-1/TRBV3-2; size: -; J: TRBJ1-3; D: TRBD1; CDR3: CASSQEGTGGEGNTIYF; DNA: TGTGCCAGCAGCCAAGAGGGGACAGGGGGCGAAGGAAACACCATATATTTT
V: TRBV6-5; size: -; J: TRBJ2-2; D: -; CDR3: CASLRGSLNTGELFF; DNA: TGTGCCAGCCTGAGGGGCAGCCTGAACACCGGGGAGCTGTTTTTT
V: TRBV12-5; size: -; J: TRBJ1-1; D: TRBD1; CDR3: CASGLIGTGGDTEAFF; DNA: TGTGCTAGTGGTTTGATTGGGACAGGGGGGGACACTGAAGCTTTCTTT
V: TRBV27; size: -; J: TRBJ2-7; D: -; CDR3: CASSFRETYEQYF; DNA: TGTGCCAGCAGTTTTCGGGAAACCTACGAGCAGTACTTC
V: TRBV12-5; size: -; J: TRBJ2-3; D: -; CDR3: CASGWVPSTDTQYF; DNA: TGTGCTAGTGGTTGGGTACCGAGCACAGATACGCAGTATTTT
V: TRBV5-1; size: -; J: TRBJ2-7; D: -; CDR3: CASSLDVGGHYEQYF; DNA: TGCGCCAGCAGCTTGGACGTAGGAGGACACTACGAGCAGTACTTC
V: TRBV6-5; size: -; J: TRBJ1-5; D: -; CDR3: CASSTGLRQPQHF; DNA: TGTGCCAGCAGTACAGGGTTGAGACAGCCCCAGCATTTT
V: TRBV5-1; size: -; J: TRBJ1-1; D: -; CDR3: CASSKGRTDLNTEAFF; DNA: TGCGCCAGCAGCAAAGGCAGGACGGACCTGAACACTGAAGCTTTCTTT
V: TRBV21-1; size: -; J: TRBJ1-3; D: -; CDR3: CASSRIPGGPSGNTIYF; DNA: TGTGCCAGCAGCAGGATTCCAGGGGGCCCCTCTGGAAACACCATATATTTT
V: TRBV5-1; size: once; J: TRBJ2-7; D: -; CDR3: CASSPEARGEQYF; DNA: TGCGCCAGCAGCCCGGAGGCCCGGGGCGAGCAGTACTTC
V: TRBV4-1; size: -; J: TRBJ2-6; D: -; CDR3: CASSQGGARSGANVLTF; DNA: TGCGCCAGCAGCCAAGGGGGGGCGCGGTCTGGGGCCAACGTCCTGACTTTC
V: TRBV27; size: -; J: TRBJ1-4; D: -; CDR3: CASSATNEKLFF; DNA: TGTGCCAGCAGTGCAACTAATGAAAAACTGTTTTTT
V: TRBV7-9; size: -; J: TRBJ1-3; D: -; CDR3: CASSSPGPSGNTIYF; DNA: TGTGCCAGCAGCTCACCCGGACCCTCTGGAAACACCATATATTTT
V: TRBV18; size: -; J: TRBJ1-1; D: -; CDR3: CASSPPRGGTEAFF; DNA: TGTGCCAGCTCACCCCCTCGGGGGGGCACTGAAGCTTTCTTT
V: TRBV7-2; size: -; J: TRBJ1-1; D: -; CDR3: CASSLAGGSANTEAFF; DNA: TGTGCCAGCAGCTTAGCGGGGGGGTCGGCGAACACTGAAGCTTTCTTT
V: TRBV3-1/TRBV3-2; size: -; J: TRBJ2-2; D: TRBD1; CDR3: CASSQKGGRGRTGELFF; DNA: TGTGCCAGCAGCCAAAAAGGGGGTAGGGGGCGAACCGGGGAGCTGTTTTTT
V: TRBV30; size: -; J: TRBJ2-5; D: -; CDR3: CASTRRQETQYF; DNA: TGTGCCTCGACCAGGCGCCAAGAGACCCAGTACTTC
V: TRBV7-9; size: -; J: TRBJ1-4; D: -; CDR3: CASRHEVSTNEKLFF; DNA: TGTGCCAGCAGGCACGAGGTTTCAACTAATGAAAAACTGTTTTTT